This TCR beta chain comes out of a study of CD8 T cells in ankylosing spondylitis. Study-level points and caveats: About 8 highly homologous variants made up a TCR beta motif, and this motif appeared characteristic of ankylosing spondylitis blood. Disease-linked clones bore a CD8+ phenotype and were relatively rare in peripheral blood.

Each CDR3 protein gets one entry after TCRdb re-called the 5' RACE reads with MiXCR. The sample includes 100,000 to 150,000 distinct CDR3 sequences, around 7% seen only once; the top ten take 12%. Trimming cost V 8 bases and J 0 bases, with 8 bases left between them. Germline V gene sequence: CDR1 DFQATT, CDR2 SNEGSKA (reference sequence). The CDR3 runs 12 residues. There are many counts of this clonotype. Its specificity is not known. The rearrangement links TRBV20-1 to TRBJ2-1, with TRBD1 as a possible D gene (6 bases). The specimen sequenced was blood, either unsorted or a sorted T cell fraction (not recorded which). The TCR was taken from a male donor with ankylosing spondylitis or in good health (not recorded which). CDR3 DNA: TGCAGTTCGGACAGCTCCTACAATGAGCAGTTCTTC. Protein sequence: CSSDSSYNEQFF.